The T cell receptor (beta chain) under discussion was sequenced for a study of T cells in localized non-small cell lung cancer. Study results and limitations: Uninvolved adjacent lung showed peak T cell clonality, exceeding tumor.

CDR3 length: 14 amino acids. Per the germline V gene, CDR1 is SNHLY and CDR2 is FYNNEI. Deletions cut 9 bases from V and 0 bases from J, with 9 bases between. Remarks on this clone: The target antigen is unknown.

TCRdb's copy holds only in-frame clones and misses some; the assay was immunoSEQ multiplex PCR. The repertoire holds under 70,000 clones, with roughly 85% as singletons. The TCR comes from a woman aged 35 to 70 with stage I lung adenocarcinoma. This chain connects TRBV2 to TRBJ1-6; D is perhaps TRBD1 (5 bases). The starting material was peripheral blood, obtained before any cancer treatment. The CDR3 DNA follows: TGTGCCAGTCGACAGAGCTCCTATAATTCACCCCTCCACTTT. Its translation is CASRQSSYNSPLHF. Full variable domain (remainder filled in from reference TRBV2 and TRBJ1-6): EPEVTQTPSHQVTQMGQEVILRCVPISNHLYFYWYRQILGQKVEFLVSFYNNEISEKSEIFDDQFSVERPDGSNFTLKIRSTKLEDSAMYFCASRQSSYNSPLHFGNGTRLTVT.